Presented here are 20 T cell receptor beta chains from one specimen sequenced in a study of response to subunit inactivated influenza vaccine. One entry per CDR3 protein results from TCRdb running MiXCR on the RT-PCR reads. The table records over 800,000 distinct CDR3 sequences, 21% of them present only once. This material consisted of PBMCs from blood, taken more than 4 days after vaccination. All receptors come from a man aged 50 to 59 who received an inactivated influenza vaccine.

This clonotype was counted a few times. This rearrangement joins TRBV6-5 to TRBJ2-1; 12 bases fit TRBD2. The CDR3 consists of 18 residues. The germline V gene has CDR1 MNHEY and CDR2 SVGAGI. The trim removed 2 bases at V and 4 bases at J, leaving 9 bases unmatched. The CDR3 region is CASSYRGLAGIGYNEQFF. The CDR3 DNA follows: TGTGCCAGCAGTTACCGAGGACTAGCGGGGATAGGGTACAATGAGCAGTTCTTC.

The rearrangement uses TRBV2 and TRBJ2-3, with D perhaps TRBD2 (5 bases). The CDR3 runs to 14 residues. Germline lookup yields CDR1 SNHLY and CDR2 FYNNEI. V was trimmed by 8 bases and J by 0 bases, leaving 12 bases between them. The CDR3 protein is CASGGRTSTDTQYF. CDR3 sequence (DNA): TGTGCCAGCGGCGGCCGGACTAGCACAGATACGCAGTATTTT.

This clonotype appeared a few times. The CDR3 DNA follows: TGTGCCAGCACCCTACTAGGACGCTACGAGCAGTACTTC. It translates to CASTLLGRYEQYF. The gene calls are TRBV28 and TRBJ2-7, with a tentative D call TRBD2 (5 bases). Trimming removed 7 bases at V and 3 bases at J, with 13 bases between. This CDR3 region has 13 residues. CDR1 and CDR2 from the germline V gene are MDHEN and SYDVKM.

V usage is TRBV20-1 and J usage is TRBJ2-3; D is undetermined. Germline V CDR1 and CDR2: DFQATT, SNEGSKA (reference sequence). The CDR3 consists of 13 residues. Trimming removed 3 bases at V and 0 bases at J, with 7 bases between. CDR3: CSASRESTDTQYF. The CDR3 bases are TGCAGTGCTAGTCGCGAAAGCACAGATACGCAGTATTTT.

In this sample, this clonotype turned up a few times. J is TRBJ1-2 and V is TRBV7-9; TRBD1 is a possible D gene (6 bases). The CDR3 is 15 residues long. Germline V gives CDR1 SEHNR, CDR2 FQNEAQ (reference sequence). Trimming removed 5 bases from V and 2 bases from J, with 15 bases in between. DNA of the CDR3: TGTGCCAGCAGCCCTCAGGGGCGAATCAACTATGGCTACACCTTC. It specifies CASSPQGRINYGYTF.

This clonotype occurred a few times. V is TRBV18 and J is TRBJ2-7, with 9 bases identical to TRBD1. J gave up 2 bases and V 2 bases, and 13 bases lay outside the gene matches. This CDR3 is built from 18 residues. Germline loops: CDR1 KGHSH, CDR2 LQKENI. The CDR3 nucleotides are TGTGCCAGCTCACCATCCCTCGGAACGGACAGGGGAGCCTACGAGCAGTACTTC. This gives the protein CASSPSLGTDRGAYEQYF.

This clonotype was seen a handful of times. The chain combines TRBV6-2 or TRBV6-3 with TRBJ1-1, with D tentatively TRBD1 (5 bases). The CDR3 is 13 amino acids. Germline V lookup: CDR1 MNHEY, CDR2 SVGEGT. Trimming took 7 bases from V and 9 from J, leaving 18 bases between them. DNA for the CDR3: TGTGCCAGCACCCAGTCGGGGCGGGGGAAAGCTTTCTTT. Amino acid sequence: CASTQSGRGKAFF.

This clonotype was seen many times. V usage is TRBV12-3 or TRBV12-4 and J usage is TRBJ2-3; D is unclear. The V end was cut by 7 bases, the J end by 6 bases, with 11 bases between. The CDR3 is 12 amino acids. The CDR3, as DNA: TGTGCCAGCAACAGAGTGTCGGATACGCAGTATTTT. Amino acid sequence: CASNRVSDTQYF.

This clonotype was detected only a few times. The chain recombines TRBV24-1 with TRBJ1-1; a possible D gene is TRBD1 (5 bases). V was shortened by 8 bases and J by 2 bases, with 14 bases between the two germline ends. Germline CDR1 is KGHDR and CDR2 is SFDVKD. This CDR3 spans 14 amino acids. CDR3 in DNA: TGTGCCACCACCGGGTCGGGACCTAACACTGAAGCTTTCTTT. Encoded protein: CATTGSGPNTEAFF.

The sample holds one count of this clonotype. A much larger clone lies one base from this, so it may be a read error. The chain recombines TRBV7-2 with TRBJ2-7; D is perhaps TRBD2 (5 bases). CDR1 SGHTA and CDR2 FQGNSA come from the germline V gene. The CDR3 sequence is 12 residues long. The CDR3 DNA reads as TGTTCCAGCAGCTTAGTGGGAGACGAGCAGTACTTC. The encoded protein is CSSSLVGDEQYF.

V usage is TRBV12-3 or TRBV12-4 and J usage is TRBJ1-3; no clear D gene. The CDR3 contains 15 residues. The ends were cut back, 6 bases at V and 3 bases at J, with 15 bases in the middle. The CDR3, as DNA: TGTGCCAGCAGCAATACGAGAAGAGGTGGAAACACCATATATTTT. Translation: CASSNTRRGGNTIYF.

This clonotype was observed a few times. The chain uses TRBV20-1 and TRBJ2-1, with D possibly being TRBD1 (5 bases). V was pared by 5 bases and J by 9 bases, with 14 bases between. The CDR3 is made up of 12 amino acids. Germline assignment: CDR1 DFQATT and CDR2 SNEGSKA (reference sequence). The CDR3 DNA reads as TGCAGTGCTGGACAAAGGGTTGGTGAGCAGTTCTTC. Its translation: CSAGQRVGEQFF.

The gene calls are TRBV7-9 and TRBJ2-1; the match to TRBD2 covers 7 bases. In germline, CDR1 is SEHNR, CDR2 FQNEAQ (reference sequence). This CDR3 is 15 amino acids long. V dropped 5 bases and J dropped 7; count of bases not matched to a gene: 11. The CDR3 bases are TGTGCCAGCAGCCAACGAGGGCTAGCGGATAATGAGCAGTTCTTC. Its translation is CASSQRGLADNEQFF.

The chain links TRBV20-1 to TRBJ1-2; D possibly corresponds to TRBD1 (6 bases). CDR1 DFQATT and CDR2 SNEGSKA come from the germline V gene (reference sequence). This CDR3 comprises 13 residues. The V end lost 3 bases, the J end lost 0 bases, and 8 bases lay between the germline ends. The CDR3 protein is CSASRQANYGYTF. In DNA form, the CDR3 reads TGCAGTGCTAGCCGACAGGCTAACTATGGCTACACCTTC.

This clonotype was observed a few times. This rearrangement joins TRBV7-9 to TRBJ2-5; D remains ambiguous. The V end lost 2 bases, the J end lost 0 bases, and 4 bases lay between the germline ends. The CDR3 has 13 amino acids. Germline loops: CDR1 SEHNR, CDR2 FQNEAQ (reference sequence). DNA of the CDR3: TGTGCCAGCAGCTTATTCGACCAAGAGACCCAGTACTTC. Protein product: CASSLFDQETQYF.

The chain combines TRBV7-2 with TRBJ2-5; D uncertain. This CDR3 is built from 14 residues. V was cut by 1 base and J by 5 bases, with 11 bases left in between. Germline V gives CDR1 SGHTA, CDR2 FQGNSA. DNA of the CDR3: TGTGCCAGCAGCTTAGGCGACCGGTGGGAGACCCAGTACTTC. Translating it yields CASSLGDRWETQYF.

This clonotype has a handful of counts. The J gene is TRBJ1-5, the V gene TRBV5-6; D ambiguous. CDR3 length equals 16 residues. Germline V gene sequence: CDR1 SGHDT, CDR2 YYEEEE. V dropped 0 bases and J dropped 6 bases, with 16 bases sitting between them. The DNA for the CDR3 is TGTGCCAGCAGCTTGGCCGTGTCAGAGGTCTTTCAGCCCCAGCATTTT. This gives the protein CASSLAVSEVFQPQHF.

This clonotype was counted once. Written as DNA, the CDR3 is TGCAGCGTTTTGGGGATTTGGAACACTGAAGCTTTCTTT. Translation gives CSVLGIWNTEAFF. The chain uses TRBV29-1 and TRBJ1-1; D ambiguous. Trimming cost V 5 bases and J 1 base, with 11 bases left between them. The CDR3 loop spans 13 amino acids. CDR1 is SQVTM and CDR2 is ANQGSEA in the germline V gene. The whole variable domain, filled in from reference TRBV29-1 and TRBJ1-1, reads SAVISQKPSRDICQRGTSLTIQCQVDSQVTMMFWYRQQPGQSLTLIATANQGSEATYESGFVIDKFPISRPNLTFSTLTVSNMSPEDSSIYLCSVLGIWNTEAFFGQGTRLTVV.

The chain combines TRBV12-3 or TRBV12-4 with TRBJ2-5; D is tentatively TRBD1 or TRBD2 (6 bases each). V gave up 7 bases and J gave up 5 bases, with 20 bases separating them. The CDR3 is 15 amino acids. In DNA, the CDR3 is TGTGCCAGCACCATGAGTGGGGGGCTTGGGGAGACCCAGTACTTC. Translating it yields CASTMSGGLGETQYF.

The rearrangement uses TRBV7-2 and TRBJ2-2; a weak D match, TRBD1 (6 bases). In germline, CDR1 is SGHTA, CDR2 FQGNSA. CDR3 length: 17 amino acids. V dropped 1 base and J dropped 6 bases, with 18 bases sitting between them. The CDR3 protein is CASSLGLGQGLAGELFF. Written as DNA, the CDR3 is TGTGCCAGCAGCTTAGGATTGGGTCAGGGGTTGGCCGGGGAGCTGTTTTTT.